The source of this T cell receptor beta chain is a study of molecular identifiers for immune sequencing clone quantification. It was with previously described methods and listed TCR primers that bulk TCR libraries were made. MiXCR, run by TCRdb on the PCR reads, gives a single entry per CDR3 protein. The sample gives roughly 55,000 distinct CDR3 sequences, roughly 36% of which show up once; 3% to 4% is in the top ten. For this clonotype: Its specificity is not known. Given a much more abundant clone one base away, this may be a read error.

The CD8+CD4-CCR7+CD45RA+ phenotype defined the sorted naive CD8 T cells. Study-wide points: Under 1% of molecules in naive cells, but over 99% of effector molecules, belonged to clones above 20 RNA copies.

The sample taken for sequencing was naive CD8+ T cells from blood, with Jurkat cell RNA spiked in. Subset meaning: FACS-sorted CD8+CD4-CCR7+CD45RA+ naive T cells. The sequence came from a human donor in good health. Some libraries in this study had Jurkat cell RNA spiked in.

DNA of the CDR3: TGTGCCAGCAGTCGGAAGGTCGGGAGAGAGCCCCAGTACTTC. Translated: CASSRKVGREPQYF. The chain links TRBV6-2 or TRBV6-3 to TRBJ2-5, with D perhaps TRBD2 (6 bases). There are 14 residues in the CDR3. CDR1 MNHEY and CDR2 SVGEGT come from the germline V gene.